Shown below are 9 T cell receptor beta chains from a single sample sequenced in a study of read filtering for tumor transcriptome and immune sequencing (dated by TCRdb to the early 2020s). Sequencing was performed on an Illumina HiSeq 4000. TCR libraries were constructed from 300 to 400 ng RNA using the Immunoverse kit, and molecular barcoded adaptors covering alpha/delta and beta/gamma chains were employed. The public reads were quality trimmed at Q25 with fastp and then assembled into clones with MiXCR by TCRdb, keeping productive beta chains. Entries that share a CDR3 protein sequence are merged under the most common genes and DNA. This sample holds several thousand distinct CDR3 sequences; about 25% were observed only once. About half of the sample comes from the top ten. Material: a population of CD138-negative cells sorted from bone marrow. In light of the paper, this sample's cell subset or site label describes: bone marrow mononuclear cells depleted of CD138+ plasma/myeloma cells by negative magnetic selection. These receptors were collected from a donor aged 40 or over with multiple myeloma.

This clonotype was seen many times. Without the conserved terminal phenylalanine or tryptophan, this CDR3 likely stems from a read error. This chain uses TRBV20-1 with TRBJ1-2, with 10 bases fitting TRBD1. Germline trimming cut 5 bases from V and 0 bases from J; bases unmatched to any gene: 9. This CDR3 has 16 amino acids. Germline V CDR1 and CDR2: DFQATT, SNEGSKA (reference sequence). DNA for the CDR3: TGCAGTGCTCCAGACAGGGGGCGAAAAGCTAACTATGGCTACACCCTC. Translating gives CSAPDRGRKANYGYTL.

The table lists this clonotype with many counts. V and J are TRBV3-1 and TRBJ2-5; D may be TRBD2 (6 bases). This CDR3 is 17 amino acids long. Trimming removed 3 bases at V and 0 bases at J, with 17 bases between. Germline V lookup: CDR1 LGHDT, CDR2 YNNKEL (reference sequence). The CDR3 sequence is CASSHPGGSRYQETQYF. The CDR3 bases are TGTGCCAGCAGCCACCCCGGAGGGTCTCGGTACCAAGAGACCCAGTACTTC.

This chain joins TRBV4-3 and TRBJ2-3, with 7 bases lining up with TRBD1. The CDR3 totals 16 residues. Looked up from germline, CDR1 is LGHNA and CDR2 is YSLEER. The junction had 5 bases not matched to a gene; V was cut back by 0 bases and J by 2 bases. CDR3 residues: CASSQDITGATDTQYF. The CDR3 nucleotides are TGCGCCAGCAGCCAAGACATTACAGGGGCCACAGATACGCAGTATTTT.

With respect to this clonotype: A far larger clone is one nucleotide away, so this likely arose from a read error. This sequence joins TRBV4-1 and TRBJ2-3, with TRBD2 matching 9 bases. In germline, CDR1 is MGHRA, CDR2 YSYEKL. The CDR3 is 15 residues long. Unmatched junction bases numbered 5, after V lost 0 bases and J lost 7 bases. CDR3 sequence reads: CASSQEAGGSNTQYF. The CDR3 coding sequence is TGCGCCAGCAGCCAAGAAGCGGGGGGATCAAATACGCAGTATTTT.

This clonotype has just one count. The V gene is TRBV7-2, the J gene TRBJ1-1, with D unclear. Germline CDR1 and CDR2: SGHTA and FQGNSA. This CDR3 is built from 18 residues. V gave up 4 bases and J gave up 0 bases, with 21 bases separating them. The CDR3 region is CASSSFSPWDRVNTEAFF. The CDR3 DNA reads TGTGCCAGCAGCTCCTTCTCTCCCTGGGATAGGGTGAACACTGAAGCTTTCTTT.

This clonotype was seen many times. The chain combines TRBV6-1 with TRBJ2-3, with D perhaps TRBD1 (5 bases). The V end was cut by 8 bases, the J end by 2 bases, with 17 bases between. Per the germline V gene, CDR1 is MNHNS and CDR2 is SASEGT. This CDR3 is built from 15 residues. CDR3 sequence reads: CASGFPGPYTDTQYF. The CDR3 region has the DNA TGTGCCAGCGGTTTCCCAGGGCCATACACAGATACGCAGTATTTT.

In regard to this clonotype: A much larger clone differs from this one at a single base, so this may be a read error. The genes are TRBV19 and TRBJ2-1, with 8 bases matching TRBD2. V dropped 5 bases and J dropped 9; count of bases not matched to a gene: 12. The CDR3 extends over 15 amino acids. Germline V gives CDR1 LNHDA, CDR2 SQIVND (reference sequence). CDR3 sequence reads: CASSFFAGGYAEQFF. DNA for the CDR3: TGTGCCAGTAGTTTTTTTGCGGGGGGCTATGCTGAGCAGTTCTTC.

This clonotype was detected ten times or more. This chain links TRBV28 with TRBJ2-2; D is possibly TRBD1 (6 bases). CDR1 is MDHEN, CDR2 SYDVKM, per germline. V lost 6 bases and J 2 bases, leaving 13 bases between the germline ends. The CDR3 runs to 15 residues. CDR3 sequence: CASSPGTFNTGELFF. The CDR3 nucleotides are TGTGCCAGCAGCCCAGGGACATTTAACACCGGGGAGCTGTTTTTT.

As concerns this clonotype: This sequence is one base from a far larger clone and is likely a read error. The rearrangement links TRBV14 to TRBJ1-4; D possibly corresponds to TRBD2 (6 bases). TRBJ2-3 explains the end of the DNA better; the J call may be wrong. Germline-derived CDR1 and CDR2 are SGHDN and FVKESK. This CDR3 contains 15 residues. CDR3 DNA sequence: TGTGCCAGCAGCCAAGTGGAGGGAGTGGCGGCTACGCAGTATTTT. Encoded protein: CASSQVEGVAATQYF.